This TCR beta chain derives from a study of graft-versus-host responses after intestinal transplantation. As for this clone: Its antigen remains unidentified.

Sequencing used immunoSEQ multiplex PCR; TCRdb keeps in-frame clones, though not all of them. The top ten clones hold over 0.1% of a sample with about 120,000 clones, about 93% of them seen once. Germline V lookup: CDR1 LNHDA, CDR2 SQIVND (reference sequence). The CDR3 is 14 amino acids. V was trimmed by 6 bases and J by 6 bases, leaving 17 bases between them. The TCR comes from a human donor who received an intestinal transplant. V is TRBV19 and J is TRBJ1-2; D call uncertain. Specimen: unstimulated CD4+ T cells sorted from spleen or lymph node cells, collected before intestinal transplant. The CDR3 spells CASSVGRLGNGYTF. The CDR3 DNA reads TGTGCCAGTAGCGTCGGACGCCTAGGGAATGGCTACACCTTC.